This T cell receptor beta chain was sequenced for a study of CD8+CD57+ T cells in acquired aplastic anemia. On the study more broadly: Mean DNA quantity obtained from sorted CD4+ and CD8+ cells was about 3.2 ug. Study-wide findings and caveats: Patients shared just under 30 CD8+ CDR3 sequences with controls.

With regard to this clonotype: Antigen: not known.

The CDR3 has 14 residues. Germline values: CDR1 KGHDR, CDR2 SFDVKD. V shed 6 bases and J shed 1 base, with 9 bases lying between them. All patients picked for sequencing had shown, by flow cytometry, an expansion of CD8+CD57+ cells. Each patient had severe acquired aplastic anemia. CDR3 and TCR beta VDJ profiling relied on genomic DNA as the template. One entry per CDR3 protein, called by TCRdb with MiXCR from the reads. Among about 160,000 distinct CDR3 sequences listed, around half were seen once. Sequenced material: sorted CD4+, CD8+, or CD8+CD57+ T cells (not recorded which) from PBMCs. V is TRBV24-1 and J is TRBJ1-5; D is undetermined. The clonotype originates from a human donor with aplastic anemia. The CDR3 coding sequence is TGTGCCACCAGTCCCGGGGTGAGCAATCAGCCCCAGCATTTT. It is translated as CATSPGVSNQPQHF.